The T cell receptor beta chain under discussion was sequenced for a study of OX40 agonist ivuxolimab in advanced cancers. Overall study: Of mixed ages from about 23 to 79 and averaging about 65 years, the group was around 78% male. Partial responses were achieved by three patients: one hepatocellular carcinoma, two cutaneous melanoma.

Repertoires were generated with immunoSEQ multiplex PCR, while TCRdb's copy carries only in-frame clones and drops some. Among about 90,000 clones, roughly 90% were seen once, and the ten largest hold around 0.35%. The sample holds one count of this clone. Germline CDR1 and CDR2: LNHDA and SQIVND (reference sequence). The trim removed 5 bases at V and 0 bases at J, leaving 2 bases unmatched. The CDR3 is made up of 15 amino acids. Source: CD4+ or CD8+ T cells sorted from blood, taken in a trial of the OX40 agonist ivuxolimab. The genes are TRBV19 and TRBJ2-3, with 10 bases aligning to TRBD2. The clonotype was recovered from an adult with an advanced solid tumor such as melanoma, head and neck, liver or kidney cancer. DNA of the CDR3: TGTGCCAGTAGTTATAGCGGGAGGAGCACAGATACGCAGTATTTT. Translating gives CASSYSGRSTDTQYF.